This paragraph reports one T cell receptor beta chain. What it binds is unknown. This sample was included in a study of Ad26.COV2.S vaccination and SARS-CoV-2 variants. The wider study: It was the COV1001 Ad26.COV2.S trial arm that included the donor. Whole-study findings and limits: Analyses of TCR breadth and depth may have underestimated total T cell responses.

The V gene's germline CDR1 is SGHVS and CDR2 FQNEAQ. The CDR3 spans 16 residues. V was trimmed by 0 bases and J by 2 bases, leaving 11 bases between them. Clones were sequenced by immunoSEQ multiplex PCR, and TCRdb holds only the in-frame ones, with some missing. The table lists hundreds of thousands of clones, 86% of them singletons, with around 11% in the top ten. Noted treatment: around 19 received Ad26.COV2.S at low or high dose, single or two shots; 5 received placebo; per-sample allocation not given. Specimen acquisition occurred on day 63 following the initial vaccine or placebo injection. Source: peripheral blood, taken in a trial of Ad26.COV2.S vaccine versus placebo. The chain links TRBV7-8 to TRBJ2-1; possibly TRBD1 or TRBD2 for D (6 bases each). This TCR derives from a person aged 18-65 years who received the Ad26.COV2.S COVID-19 vaccine or a placebo. The CDR3: CASSLAGGLPYNEQFF. The CDR3 DNA is TGTGCCAGCAGCTTAGCTGGGGGGCTTCCCTACAATGAGCAGTTCTTC.